This passage covers 15 T cell receptor beta chains from one sample sequenced in a study of T cells after yellow fever vaccination. TCRdb recomputed calls from the 5' RACE reads with MiXCR, one row per CDR3 protein. Of some 120,000 distinct CDR3 sequences in the sample, approximately 16% were seen once. The specimen was CD8+ T cells sorted from PBMCs, collected 5 days after the yellow fever booster vaccination. These receptors came from a man between 18 and 35 years old who received the YFV17D yellow fever vaccine.

J is TRBJ2-4 and V is TRBV7-9, with D perhaps matching TRBD1 (6 bases). Between the trimmed V and J ends, which lost 4 bases and 0 bases, there was a span of 13 bases. From germline, CDR1 is SEHNR and CDR2 FQNEAQ (reference sequence). CDR3 length: 16 amino acids. The CDR3 DNA reads as TGTGCCAGCAGCTCCGACAGGAGCCTAGCCAAAAACATTCAGTACTTC. Encoded protein: CASSSDRSLAKNIQYF.

V and J are TRBV9 and TRBJ2-7, with TRBD1 identical over 7 bases. This CDR3 is 14 amino acids long. Germline-derived CDR1 and CDR2 are SGDLS and YYNGEE. V was pared by 4 bases and J by 2 bases, with 6 bases of the junction left unmatched. CDR3 in amino acids: CASSQGQRAYEQYF. CDR3 coding DNA: TGTGCCAGCAGCCAGGGACAGCGAGCCTACGAGCAGTACTTC. Supplemented by reference TRBV9 and TRBJ2-7, the full variable domain reads DSGVTQTPKHLITATGQRVTLRCSPRSGDLSVYWYQQSLDQGLQFLIQYYNGEERAKGNILERFSAQQFPDLHSELNLSSLELGDSALYFCASSQGQRAYEQYFGPGTRLTVT.

The rearrangement joins TRBV12-5 to TRBJ2-7, with D perhaps assigned TRBD1 or TRBD2 (5 bases each). The CDR3 has 16 residues. From germline, CDR1 is LGHNT and CDR2 FRNRAP. V was cut by 1 base and J by 2 bases, with 15 bases left in between. The CDR3 coding sequence is TGTGCTAGTGGTTTGGACAAAACGGGACGGACCTACGAGCAGTACTTC. It is translated as CASGLDKTGRTYEQYF.

This clonotype was seen a handful of times. The CDR3 nucleotides read TGCGCCAGCAGCCAAGTCAGGGGGCAGGTAGATACGCAGTATTTT. It is translated as CASSQVRGQVDTQYF. This rearrangement joins TRBV4-3 to TRBJ2-3; 8 positions match TRBD1. V shed 1 base and J 5 bases; nucleotides not matched to a gene: 5. The CDR3 is 15 residues long. CDR1 LGHNA and CDR2 YSLEER come from the germline V gene.

This clonotype is a singleton in its sample. The V gene is TRBV4-1, the J gene TRBJ1-5; tentative D call: TRBD1 (5 bases). Germline assignment: CDR1 MGHRA and CDR2 YSYEKL. This CDR3 region has 15 residues. V dropped 0 bases and J dropped 3 bases, with 9 bases sitting between them. The CDR3: CASSQDRQYNQPQHF. As DNA, the CDR3 is TGCGCCAGCAGCCAAGATAGACAGTACAATCAGCCCCAGCATTTT.

The chain employs TRBV5-6 and TRBJ2-7, with D maybe TRBD2 (6 bases). With 2 bases removed from V and 1 base from J, the gap between germline ends came to 13 bases. CDR3 length: 15 residues. CDR1 is SGHDT, CDR2 YYEEEE, per germline. The CDR3 nucleotides are TGTGCCAGCAGCTTATCTCAGGGACTTTCCTACGAGCAGTACGTC. Translation gives CASSLSQGLSYEQYV.

This clonotype came up a few times. V is TRBV4-3 and J is TRBJ2-2; possibly TRBD1 for D (6 bases). Germline values: CDR1 LGHNA, CDR2 YSLEER. Trimming removed 0 bases from V and 5 bases from J, with 13 bases in between. The CDR3 totals 16 residues. The chain's CDR3 is CASSQEVVRGTGELFF. The DNA of the CDR3 is TGCGCCAGCAGCCAAGAGGTGGTCAGGGGAACCGGGGAGCTGTTTTTT.

This clonotype was observed a handful of times. V usage is TRBV19 and J usage is TRBJ2-1; D unclear. The CDR3 length is 12 residues. Germline loops: CDR1 LNHDA, CDR2 SQIVND (reference sequence). Trimming stripped 1 base from V and 5 bases from J, with 3 bases between. In nucleotides, the CDR3 is TGTGCCAGTAGTATAGTTAACAATGAGCAGTTCTTC. Encoded protein: CASSIVNNEQFF.

This clonotype occurred a few times. The CDR3 coding sequence is TGTGCCAGCAGCCAATCAAGTTACAGGGAGTCCTACAATGAGCAGTTCTTC. It translates to CASSQSSYRESYNEQFF. V is TRBV14 and J is TRBJ2-1; perhaps TRBD1 as D (6 bases). The germline gives CDR1 SGHDN, CDR2 FVKESK. The CDR3 extends over 17 amino acids. Trimming pared 2 bases from V and 1 base from J, leaving 15 bases between.

V gene TRBV6-6 combines with J gene TRBJ1-1; D ambiguous. The germline V gene has CDR1 MNHNY and CDR2 SVGAGI (reference sequence). V dropped 2 bases and J dropped 2 bases, with 6 bases sitting between them. The CDR3 spans 13 residues. CDR3 amino acids: CASSYGDNTEAFF. The CDR3 bases are TGTGCCAGCAGTTACGGAGACAACACTGAAGCTTTCTTT.

The rearrangement uses TRBV4-3 and TRBJ1-1, with D tentatively TRBD1 (5 bases). With 0 bases removed from V and 5 bases from J, the gap between germline ends came to 7 bases. CDR1 and CDR2 (germline): LGHNA, YSLEER. The CDR3 totals 13 residues. CDR3 loop: CASSQDGGTEAFF. DNA of the CDR3: TGCGCCAGCAGCCAAGATGGGGGTACTGAAGCTTTCTTT.

This clonotype was observed a handful of times. The chain links TRBV5-8 to TRBJ2-5; 10 bases are shared with TRBD2. Trimming at V came to 2 bases and at J to 5 bases, leaving 9 bases not matched to a gene. This CDR3 spans 16 amino acids. Per the germline V gene, CDR1 is SGHTS and CDR2 is YDEGEE. The CDR3 coding sequence is TGTGCCAGCAGCTTTAGACTAGCGGGTTCGAGGGAGACCCAGTACTTC. It yields the protein CASSFRLAGSRETQYF.

The rearrangement links TRBV4-3 to TRBJ2-7; no clear D. This CDR3 spans 14 amino acids. From germline, CDR1 is LGHNA and CDR2 YSLEER. The V end lost 0 bases, the J end lost 2 bases, and 8 bases lay between the germline ends. The CDR3 protein is CASSQDGGTYEQYF. CDR3 nucleotide sequence: TGCGCCAGCAGCCAAGATGGCGGAACCTACGAGCAGTACTTC.

V is TRBV19 and J is TRBJ2-1; 11 bases map to TRBD2. The CDR3 has 15 residues. V lost 1 base to trimming and J lost 6 bases; unmatched junction nucleotides: 2. Germline values: CDR1 LNHDA, CDR2 SQIVND (reference sequence). The CDR3 coding sequence is TGTGCCAGTAGTATAGGTAGCGGGGGGGCCAATGAGCAGTTCTTC. Protein sequence: CASSIGSGGANEQFF.

This clonotype is categorized as medium-sized. This chain links TRBV29-1 with TRBJ1-1; D remains ambiguous. V dropped 3 bases and J dropped 6 bases, with 11 bases sitting between them. CDR1 and CDR2 from the germline V gene are SQVTM and ANQGSEA. This CDR3 spans 12 amino acids. CDR3 nucleotide sequence: TGCAGCGTTGATGCGGGCAACGCTGAAGCTTTCTTT. Its protein is CSVDAGNAEAFF.